This is a list of T cell receptor beta chains from one sample in a study of human T cells and chemical hapten exposure. One entry per CDR3 protein results from TCRdb running MiXCR on the RACE reads. The data contain fewer than 300,000 distinct CDR3 sequences, roughly 8% of them singletons. The sequences come from whole blood, collected in connection with sensitization to the hapten diphenylcyclopropenone (DPC). The receptors shown here come from a man aged 18 to 29 with alopecia areata. Some clones in this sample may be carry-over from other donors' samples. Both conserved end residues are part of each CDR3. D genes are given only for firm matches. Clone sizes are given selectively: once, few, many, or a class where the clone is expanded.

d_gene	j_gene	v_gene	abundance	CDR3nt	CDR3aa
NA	TRBJ2-3	TRBV10-2	many	TGCGCCAGCAGTGACTATCCTAAGAGGACAGATACGCAGTATTTT	CASSDYPKRTDTQYF
NA	TRBJ2-7	TRBV5-6	few	TGTGCCAGCAGCCGACAGGTTTTCTCCTACGAGCAGTACTTC	CASSRQVFSYEQYF
NA	TRBJ1-1	TRBV10-3	NA	TGTGCCATCAGGGCAGGCAACACTGAAGCTTTCTTT	CAIRAGNTEAFF
NA	TRBJ2-5	TRBV12-3/TRBV12-4	NA	TGTGCCAGCAGTTTTGATCCGCGAGGGACCCAGTACTTC	CASSFDPRGTQYF
NA	TRBJ1-2	TRBV4-1	NA	TGCGCCAGCAGAAACTCCGGGACACTACCAAGGGGGGACTATGGCTACACCTTC	CASRNSGTLPRGDYGYTF
NA	TRBJ2-2	TRBV15	NA	TGTGCCACCAGCAGAGATGACACCGGGGAGCTGTTTTTT	CATSRDDTGELFF
NA	TRBJ2-1	TRBV7-2	many	TGTGCCAGCAGCTTAGGCCAGGAGCAGTTCTTC	CASSLGQEQFF
NA	TRBJ2-5	TRBV4-3	NA	TGCGCCAGCAGCCAAGGAGGCCGCGGCCAAGAGACCCAGTACTTC	CASSQGGRGQETQYF
NA	TRBJ1-2	TRBV7-3	NA	TGTGCCAGCAGCTTAGGGGGGAAAGGAAGTAACTATGGCTACACCTTC	CASSLGGKGSNYGYTF
NA	TRBJ1-5	TRBV28	few	TGTGCCAGCAGTTTAGGGACTCGGGGGCAGCCCCAGCATTTT	CASSLGTRGQPQHF
TRBD1	TRBJ1-1	TRBV12-3/TRBV12-4	NA	TGTGCCAGCAGTTATCACAGGGGCCTGGGCACTGAAGCTTTCTTT	CASSYHRGLGTEAFF
NA	TRBJ1-1	TRBV29-1	few	TGCAGCGTTGCCAGGGGTATGAACACTGAAGCTTTCTTT	CSVARGMNTEAFF
NA	TRBJ2-1	TRBV12-3/TRBV12-4	few	TGTGCCAGCAAGGTTACGAGCTCCTACAATGAGCAGTTCTTC	CASKVTSSYNEQFF
TRBD1	TRBJ1-1	TRBV12-3/TRBV12-4	NA	TGTGCCAGCAGACCCGGGACAGTGAAGGGCGAAGCTTTCTTT	CASRPGTVKGEAFF
TRBD2	TRBJ2-7	TRBV6-5	NA	TGTGCCAGCAGCCCGACTAGCGGGTCCTACGAGCAGTACTTC	CASSPTSGSYEQYF
NA	TRBJ2-7	TRBV10-3	NA	TGTGCCATCAGTGAGTCGGGTGGACTATCCACCTACGAGCAGTACTTC	CAISESGGLSTYEQYF
NA	TRBJ1-2	TRBV4-1	NA	TGCGCCAGCAGCCCGGGATATACGGTCAACGGCTACACCTTC	CASSPGYTVNGYTF
TRBD2	TRBJ2-3	TRBV29-1	NA	TGCAGCGTGACCCTACTAGCGGGGGGCACAGATACGCAGTATTTT	CSVTLLAGGTDTQYF
NA	TRBJ2-5	TRBV7-8	NA	TGTGCCAGCAGGCCAACCCCGCAAGAGACCCAGTACTTC	CASRPTPQETQYF
NA	TRBJ1-1	TRBV3-1	NA	TGTGCCAGCAGCAAATTATTACCGACAGGATTTGTGGGAGAAGCTTTCTTT	CASSKLLPTGFVGEAFF
NA	TRBJ1-4	TRBV5-6	many	TGTGCCAGCAGCCCTTGGGACGCATCCGACGAAAAACTGTTTTTT	CASSPWDASDEKLFF
TRBD1	TRBJ1-5	TRBV6-5	NA	TGTGCCAGCAGCCCCACGACAGGGAGCAATCAGCCCCAGCATTTT	CASSPTTGSNQPQHF
NA	TRBJ2-3	TRBV7-2	NA	TGTGCCAGCCGAAGGTTTAGGGGCACAGATACGCAGTATTTT	CASRRFRGTDTQYF
TRBD1	TRBJ2-7	TRBV28	many	TGTGCCAGCAGTTTCAGGGACAGGGGTTTTAACGAGCAGTACTTC	CASSFRDRGFNEQYF
NA	TRBJ2-6	TRBV10-3	NA	TGTGCCATCAGTGTTGGGGCCAACGTCCTGACTTTC	CAISVGANVLTF
TRBD1	TRBJ1-4	TRBV4-3	NA	TGCGCCAGCAGCCAAGATGAACCCGACAGGGGGCCTAATGAAAAACTGTTTTTT	CASSQDEPDRGPNEKLFF
NA	TRBJ1-1	TRBV12-3/TRBV12-4	NA	TGTGCCAGCAGTTTGTTGTATGGAGGGACTAATCAAGCTTTCTTT	CASSLLYGGTNQAFF
NA	TRBJ1-1	TRBV27	many	TGTGCCAGCAGTGATCGAAGGGGCCCATCTGAAGCTTTCTTT	CASSDRRGPSEAFF
NA	TRBJ2-3	TRBV5-1	few	TGCGCCAGCAGCTTGGCCGCAGACATCACAGATACGCAGTATTTT	CASSLAADITDTQYF
NA	TRBJ2-7	TRBV4-1	few	TGCGCCAGCAGCCTGAACCCCGGAGGAACCTTAAGGGACGAGCAGTACTTC	CASSLNPGGTLRDEQYF
NA	TRBJ2-5	TRBV5-1	few	TGCGCCAGCAGCTTGGAGGGCAGAAGAGAGACCCAGTACTTC	CASSLEGRRETQYF
NA	TRBJ2-3	TRBV11-2	many	TGTGCCAGCACCGCTCCCGGGACCCCCACAGATACGCAGTATTTT	CASTAPGTPTDTQYF
NA	TRBJ2-3	TRBV3-1	NA	TGTGCCAGCAGCCAAAGCGCAGATACGCAGTATTTT	CASSQSADTQYF
TRBD1	TRBJ2-3	TRBV11-1	NA	TGTGCCAGCAGCCCCCAGGGACAGGTCACAGATACGCAGTATTTT	CASSPQGQVTDTQYF
TRBD2	TRBJ2-5	TRBV7-2	many	TGTGCCAGCAGCCAAGCCCGACTAGCGGGCCAAGAGACCCAGTACTTC	CASSQARLAGQETQYF
NA	TRBJ1-1	TRBV9	few	TGTGCCAGCAGCGTTGATAGCCCCGGCACTGAAGCTTTCTTT	CASSVDSPGTEAFF
NA	TRBJ2-3	TRBV7-9	many	TGTGCCAGCAGCTTCTTAGCGGCCCTAACGGGAGATACGCAGTATTTT	CASSFLAALTGDTQYF
NA	TRBJ1-1	TRBV5-1	NA	TGCGCCAGCAGCCGGTTGACTGCTGCTGAAGCTTTCTTT	CASSRLTAAEAFF